The clone carrying this T cell receptor beta chain was counted a few times. The antigen is not known. TCRdb itself ran the reads through MiXCR, one entry per CDR3 protein. The sample carries about 150,000 distinct CDR3 sequences, over 25% recorded once. This sample was taken from a study of T cell repertoires in cytomegalovirus infection. Study as a whole: Public TCR beta signatures marked donors with CMV infection and the matching HLA.

Study-level results: The ex vivo response was dominated by HLA-C-restricted CMV-specific TCR beta clonotypes.

Sequencing was performed on CD8+ T cells from cultured PBMCs, taken from culture after CMV antigen stimulation. The sequence was collected from a human donor in good health (CMV status not recorded). Some clones in this sample may be carry-over from other donors' samples.

CDR3 nucleotide sequence: TGTGCCAGCAGCCCCCCCCCAGCGGCTAGCACGGAGACCCAGTACTTC. This encodes CASSPPPAASTETQYF. The V and J genes are TRBV7-7 and TRBJ2-5, with D tentatively TRBD2 (5 bases). V dropped 5 bases and J dropped 5 bases, with 21 bases sitting between them. Germline V CDR1 and CDR2: SSHAT, FNYEAQ (reference sequence). The CDR3 is made up of 16 amino acids. The entire variable domain, with the rest obtained from reference TRBV7-7 and TRBJ2-5, is as follows: GAGVSQSPRYKVTKRGQDVTLRCDPISSHATLYWYQQALGQGPEFLTYFNYEAQPDKSGLPSDRFSAERPEGSISTLTIQRTEQRDSAMYRCASSPPPAASTETQYFGPGTRLLVL.